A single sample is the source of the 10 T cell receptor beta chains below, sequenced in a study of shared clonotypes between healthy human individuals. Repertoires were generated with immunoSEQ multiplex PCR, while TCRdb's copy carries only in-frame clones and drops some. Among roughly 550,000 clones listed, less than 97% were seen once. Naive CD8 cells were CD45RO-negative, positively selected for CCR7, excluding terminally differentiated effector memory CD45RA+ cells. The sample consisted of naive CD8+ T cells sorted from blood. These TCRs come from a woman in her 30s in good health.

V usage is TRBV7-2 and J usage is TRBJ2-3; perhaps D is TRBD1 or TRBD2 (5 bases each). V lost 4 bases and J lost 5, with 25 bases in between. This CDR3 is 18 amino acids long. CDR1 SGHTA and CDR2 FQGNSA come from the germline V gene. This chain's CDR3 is CASSSPGTLSHTVDTQYF. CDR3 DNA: TGTGCCAGCAGCTCCCCCGGGACCCTCTCGCACACGGTAGATACGCAGTATTTT.

The CDR3 sequence: CSIQGETGELFF. The CDR3 DNA sequence: TGCAGCATCCAAGGAGAGACCGGGGAGCTGTTTTTT. This rearrangement joins TRBV29-1 to TRBJ2-2; D gene ambiguous. Trimming cost V 8 bases and J 5 bases, with 12 bases left between them. Germline assignment: CDR1 SQVTM and CDR2 ANQGSEA. The length of the CDR3 is 12 residues.

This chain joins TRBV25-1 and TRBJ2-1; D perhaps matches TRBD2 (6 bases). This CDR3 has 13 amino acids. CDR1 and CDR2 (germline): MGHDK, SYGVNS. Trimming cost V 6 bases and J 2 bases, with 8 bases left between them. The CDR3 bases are TGTGCCAGCAGGCGGGGTACCTACAATGAGCAGTTCTTC. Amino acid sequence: CASRRGTYNEQFF.

The chain's CDR3 is CASSIGGVLGETQYF. In DNA, the CDR3 is TGTGCCAGTAGTATAGGTGGGGTTCTGGGAGAGACCCAGTACTTC. The chain is built from TRBV19 and TRBJ2-5, with D hard to call. This CDR3 contains 15 residues. Trimming removed 1 base from V and 4 bases from J, with 13 bases in between. The V gene's germline CDR1 is LNHDA and CDR2 SQIVND (reference sequence). The full variable domain, in which reference TRBV19 and TRBJ2-5 provide the parts outside the CDR3, is DGGITQSPKYLFRKEGQNVTLSCEQNLNHDAMYWYRQDPGQGLRLIYYSQIVNDFQKGDIAEGYSVSREKKESFPLTVTSAQKNPTAFYLCASSIGGVLGETQYFGPGTRLLVL.

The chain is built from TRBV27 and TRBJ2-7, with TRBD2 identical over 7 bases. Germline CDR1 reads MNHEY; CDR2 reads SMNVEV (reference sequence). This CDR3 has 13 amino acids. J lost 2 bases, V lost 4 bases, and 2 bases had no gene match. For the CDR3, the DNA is TGTGCCAGCAGTTCGGGAGGTCCCTACGAGCAGTACTTC. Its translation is CASSSGGPYEQYF.

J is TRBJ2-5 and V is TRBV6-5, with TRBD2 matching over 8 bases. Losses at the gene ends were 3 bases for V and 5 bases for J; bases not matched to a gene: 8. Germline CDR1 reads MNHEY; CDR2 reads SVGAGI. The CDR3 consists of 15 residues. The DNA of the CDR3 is TGTGCCAGCAGTTATTCCGGGAGGGTATGGGAGACCCAGTACTTC. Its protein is CASSYSGRVWETQYF.

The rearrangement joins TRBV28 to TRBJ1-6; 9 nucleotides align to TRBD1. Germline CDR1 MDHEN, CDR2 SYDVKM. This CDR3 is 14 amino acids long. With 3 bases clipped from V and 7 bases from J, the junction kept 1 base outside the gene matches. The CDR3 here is CASSFGTGNSPLHF. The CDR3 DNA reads TGTGCCAGCAGTTTTGGGACAGGGAATTCACCCCTCCACTTT.

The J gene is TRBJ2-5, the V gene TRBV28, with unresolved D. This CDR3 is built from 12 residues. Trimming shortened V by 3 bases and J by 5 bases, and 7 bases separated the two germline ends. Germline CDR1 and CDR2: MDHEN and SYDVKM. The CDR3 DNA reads TGTGCCAGCAGTTTCCCTTTGGAGACCCAGTACTTC. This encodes CASSFPLETQYF.

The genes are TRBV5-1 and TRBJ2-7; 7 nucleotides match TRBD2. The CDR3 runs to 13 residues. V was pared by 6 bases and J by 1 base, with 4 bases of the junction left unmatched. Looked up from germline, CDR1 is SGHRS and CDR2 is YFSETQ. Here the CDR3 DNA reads TGCGCCAGCACCGGGGGGATTTCCTACGAGCAGTACTTC. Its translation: CASTGGISYEQYF.

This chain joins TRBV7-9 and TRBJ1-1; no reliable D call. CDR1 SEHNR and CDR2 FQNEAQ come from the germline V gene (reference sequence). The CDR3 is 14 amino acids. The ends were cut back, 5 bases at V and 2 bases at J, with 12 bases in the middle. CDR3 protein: CASSRPGLNTEAFF. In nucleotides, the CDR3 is TGTGCCAGCAGCCGGCCGGGCCTAAACACTGAAGCTTTCTTT.